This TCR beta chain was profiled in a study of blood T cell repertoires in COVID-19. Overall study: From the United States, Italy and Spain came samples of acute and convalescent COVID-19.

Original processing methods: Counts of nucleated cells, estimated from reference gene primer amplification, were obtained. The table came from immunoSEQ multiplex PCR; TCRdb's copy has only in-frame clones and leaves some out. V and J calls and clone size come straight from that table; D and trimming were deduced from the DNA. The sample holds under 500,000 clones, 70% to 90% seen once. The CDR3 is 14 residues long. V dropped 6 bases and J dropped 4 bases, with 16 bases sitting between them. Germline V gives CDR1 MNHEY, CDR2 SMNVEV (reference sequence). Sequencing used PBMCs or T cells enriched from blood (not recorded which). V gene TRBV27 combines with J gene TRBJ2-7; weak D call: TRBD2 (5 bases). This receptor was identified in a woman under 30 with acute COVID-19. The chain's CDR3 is CASRSREGGYEQYF. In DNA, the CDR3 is TGTGCCAGCAGATCCCGGGAAGGTGGGTACGAGCAGTACTTC.